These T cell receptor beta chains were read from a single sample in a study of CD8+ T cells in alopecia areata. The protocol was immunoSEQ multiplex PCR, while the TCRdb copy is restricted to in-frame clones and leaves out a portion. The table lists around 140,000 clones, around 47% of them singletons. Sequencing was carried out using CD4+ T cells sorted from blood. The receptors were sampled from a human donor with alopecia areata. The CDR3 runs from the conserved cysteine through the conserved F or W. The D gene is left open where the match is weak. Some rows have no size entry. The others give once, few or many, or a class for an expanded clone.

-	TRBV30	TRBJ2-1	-	TGTGCCTGGAGTGTAGGTGGGAGCTCCAATGAGCAGTTCTTC	CAWSVGGSSNEQFF
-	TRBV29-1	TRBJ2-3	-	TGCGGTGAATCTGGGGCTACAGATACGCAGTATTTT	CGESGATDTQYF
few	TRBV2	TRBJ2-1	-	TGTGCCAGTTGTGGGGGCCTTTCCTACAATGAGCAGTTCTTC	CASCGGLSYNEQFF
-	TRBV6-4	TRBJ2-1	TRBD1	TGTGCCAGCAGTCGGACAGGGGTCCATGAGCAGTTCTTC	CASSRTGVHEQFF
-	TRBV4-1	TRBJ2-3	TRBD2	TGCGCCAGCAGCCAAGAGCTCGTCGGGACTAGCGGGAGTGTGGATACGCAGTATTTT	CASSQELVGTSGSVDTQYF
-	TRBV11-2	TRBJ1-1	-	TGTGCCAGCAGCTTTCAGAGTAACACTGAAGCTTTCTTT	CASSFQSNTEAFF
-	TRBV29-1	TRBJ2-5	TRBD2	TGCAGCATTGCCCCTCGAAGCGGGAGTGATGAGACCCAGTACTTC	CSIAPRSGSDETQYF
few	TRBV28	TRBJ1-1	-	TGTGCCAGCAGTTTCCCTAGGGTGAACACTGAAGCTTTCTTT	CASSFPRVNTEAFF
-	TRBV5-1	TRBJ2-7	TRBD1	TGCGCCAGCAGCTTCGCAACAACTGACAGGGGGCTATACGAGCAGTACTTC	CASSFATTDRGLYEQYF
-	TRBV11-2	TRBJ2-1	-	TGTGCCAGCAGCTTAGCGCCGGGGTACAATGAGCAGTTCTTC	CASSLAPGYNEQFF
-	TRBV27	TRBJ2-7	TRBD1	TGTGCCAGCAGTTTATTGGGACAGGGAGCCCACGAGCAGTACTTC	CASSLLGQGAHEQYF
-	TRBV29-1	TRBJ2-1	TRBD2	TGCAGCGTTGTGGGGGGTACCGGACTAGCGGAAAATGAGCAGTTCTTC	CSVVGGTGLAENEQFF
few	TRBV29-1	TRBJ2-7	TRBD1	TGCAGCGTTGAAGCCGACAGGGGTAGCGAGCAGTACTTC	CSVEADRGSEQYF
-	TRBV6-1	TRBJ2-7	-	TGTGCCAGCAGTGATCTAAGGGTCTCTTCCTACGAGCAGTACTTC	CASSDLRVSSYEQYF
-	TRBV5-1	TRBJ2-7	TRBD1	TGCGCCAGCAGCTTGACAGGGGGCGAGCAGTACTTC	CASSLTGGEQYF
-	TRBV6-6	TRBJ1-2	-	TGTGCCAGCAGTTACCCCTCCAACTATGGCTACACCTTC	CASSYPSNYGYTF